The next 21 T cell receptor beta chains were all read from a single sample in a study of shared clonotypes between healthy human individuals. Sequencing used immunoSEQ multiplex PCR; TCRdb keeps in-frame clones, though not all of them. The data show approximately 1.1 million clones, around 82% seen once. Sequencing was performed on memory CD4+ T cells from PBMCs. As for subset: CD45RA-negative fraction. Receptors originate from a man aged 18 to 35 in good health. Some clones in this sample may be carry-over from other donors' samples.

The V gene is TRBV29-1, the J gene TRBJ2-2, with TRBD1 identical over 8 bases. The CDR3 contains 14 residues. CDR1 SQVTM and CDR2 ANQGSEA come from the germline V gene. CDR3 residues: CTALRQGATGELFF. CDR3 in DNA: TGCACCGCCTTGCGGCAGGGGGCCACCGGGGAGCTGTTTTTT.

This chain uses TRBV28 with TRBJ1-2; D is undetermined. Between the trimmed V and J ends, which lost 7 bases and 4 bases, there was a span of 16 bases. This CDR3 region has 14 residues. CDR1 and CDR2 from the germline V gene are MDHEN and SYDVKM. The CDR3 region is CASNSQVRGYGYTF. CDR3 in DNA: TGTGCCAGCAACTCGCAAGTGCGGGGCTATGGCTACACCTTC.

The rearrangement uses TRBV9 and TRBJ2-3, with 10 positions matching TRBD2. The CDR3 is 16 amino acids. CDR1 SGDLS and CDR2 YYNGEE come from the germline V gene. The ends lost 6 bases at V and 3 bases at J; junction bases unmatched: 10. The CDR3 here is CASTQREGSGTDTQYF. CDR3 nucleotides: TGTGCCAGCACCCAGCGGGAGGGAAGTGGGACAGATACGCAGTATTTT.

This clone came up a few times. The chain combines TRBV1 with TRBJ2-3; no check of the table's D call, TRBD2, against the DNA was made. TRBV1 is an annotated pseudogene. The length of the CDR3 is 17 residues. The CDR3, as DNA: TGCACCAGCAGCCAAGTTCTTCTAGCGGGAGGTACAGATACGCAGTATTTT. This gives the protein CTSSQVLLAGGTDTQYF.

This chain joins TRBV6-5 and TRBJ1-1; weak D call: TRBD1 (5 bases). Germline loops: CDR1 MNHEY, CDR2 SVGAGI. The V and J ends lost 4 bases and 4 bases respectively, with 13 bases between them. The CDR3 runs 14 residues. The CDR3 here is CASSLWGSGTEAFF. CDR3 DNA: TGTGCCAGCAGTTTATGGGGCTCGGGCACTGAAGCTTTCTTT.

The chain joins TRBV7-2 to TRBJ2-7; possibly TRBD2 for D (6 bases). This CDR3 comprises 17 residues. CDR1 is SGHTA and CDR2 is FQGNSA in the germline V gene. V lost 4 bases, J lost 0 bases, and 19 bases lay in between. The CDR3: CASSSPLAGRSSYEQYF. The CDR3 DNA is TGTGCCAGCAGCTCCCCCCTGGCGGGGAGAAGCTCCTACGAGCAGTACTTC.

In this sample, this clone turned up a few times. The chain has TRBV30 and TRBJ1-1; D call uncertain. There are 11 residues in the CDR3. Trimming stripped 3 bases from V and 6 bases from J, with 8 bases between. CDR1 is GTSNPN and CDR2 is SVGIG in the germline V gene (reference sequence). CDR3 loop: CAWRGWAEAFF. The CDR3 coding sequence is TGTGCCTGGAGAGGTTGGGCTGAAGCTTTCTTT.

This chain links TRBV18 with TRBJ2-3; no definite D call. The CDR3 contains 15 residues. Deletions cut 2 bases from V and 2 bases from J, with 11 bases between. From germline, CDR1 is KGHSH and CDR2 LQKENI. The CDR3 reads CASSPIKQSTDTQYF. In DNA form, the CDR3 reads TGTGCCAGCTCACCAATTAAACAGTCCACAGATACGCAGTATTTT. Full variable domain (outside the CDR3, taken from reference TRBV18 and TRBJ2-3): NAGVMQNPRHLVRRRGQEARLRCSPMKGHSHVYWYRQLPEEGLKFMVYLQKENIIDESGMPKERFSAEFPKEGPSILRIQQVVRGDSAAYFCASSPIKQSTDTQYFGPGTRLTVL.

This chain connects TRBV9 to TRBJ1-1; TRBD1 might be the D (5 bases). Trimming pared 3 bases from V and 5 bases from J, leaving 14 bases between. This CDR3 has 14 residues. Germline lookup yields CDR1 SGDLS and CDR2 YYNGEE. The CDR3: CASSAGTRGTEAFF. CDR3 nucleotides: TGTGCCAGCAGCGCCGGGACCCGCGGGACTGAAGCTTTCTTT.

The J gene is TRBJ2-2, the V gene TRBV7-9; no definite D call. With 5 bases removed from V and 4 bases from J, the gap between germline ends came to 17 bases. Looked up from germline, CDR1 is SEHNR and CDR2 is FQNEAQ (reference sequence). CDR3 length: 16 amino acids. DNA of the CDR3: TGTGCCAGCAGCCCCCCGTCGGCCTCAATCACCGGGGAGCTGTTTTTT. This translates into CASSPPSASITGELFF. The full variable domain, completed using reference TRBV7-9 and TRBJ2-2, is DTGVSQNPRHKITKRGQNVTFRCDPISEHNRLYWYRQTLGQGPEFLTYFQNEAQLEKSRLLSDRFSAERPKGSFSTLEIQRTEQGDSAMYLCASSPPSASITGELFFGEGSRLTVL.

This sequence joins TRBV27 and TRBJ2-5, with D possibly matching TRBD2 (6 bases). Germline CDR1 is MNHEY and CDR2 is SMNVEV (reference sequence). The CDR3 runs 14 residues. V lost 5 bases and J lost 2, with 12 bases in between. The CDR3 sequence: CASSPRTTQETQYF. The CDR3 DNA is TGTGCCAGCAGTCCCCGGACTACACAAGAGACCCAGTACTTC.

The chain links TRBV30 to TRBJ2-7, with 11 bases matching TRBD2. The CDR3 length is 15 residues. CDR1 is GTSNPN and CDR2 is SVGIG in the germline V gene (reference sequence). The V and J ends lost 1 base and 5 bases, in that order; junction bases with no gene match: 7. The CDR3 DNA follows: TGTGCCTGGAGTGGACTAGCGGGGTTATTCCACGAGCAGTACTTC. Protein sequence: CAWSGLAGLFHEQYF. The variable domain in full, with the rest retrieved from reference TRBV30 and TRBJ2-7, is SQTIHQWPATLVQPVGSPLSLECTVEGTSNPNLYWYRQAAGRGLQLLFYSVGIGQISSEVPQNLSASRPQDRQFILSSKKLLLSDSGFYLCAWSGLAGLFHEQYFGPGTRLTVT.

The chain has TRBV19 and TRBJ2-1; D may be TRBD1 (6 bases). The length of the CDR3 is 15 residues. Germline V gives CDR1 LNHDA, CDR2 SQIVND (reference sequence). Trimming stripped 1 base from V and 4 bases from J, with 11 bases between. CDR3 region: CASSIAGQRYNEQFF. Here the CDR3 DNA reads TGTGCCAGTAGTATAGCTGGACAGAGATACAATGAGCAGTTCTTC.

The V and J genes are TRBV5-4 and TRBJ1-4; D gene ambiguous. The CDR3 length is 11 residues. The germline V gene has CDR1 SGHNT and CDR2 YYREEE (reference sequence). V was clipped by 4 bases and J by 8 bases, with 6 bases between them. This chain's CDR3 is CASSPREKLFF. As DNA, the CDR3 is TGTGCCAGCAGCCCGAGAGAAAAACTGTTTTTT.

This clone has a handful of counts. In nucleotides, the CDR3 is TGCAGCGTTGACGACAATAACTATGGCTACACCTTC. Translating gives CSVDDNNYGYTF. This chain connects TRBV29-1 to TRBJ1-2; D is undetermined. V was cut by 3 bases and J by 1 base, with 6 bases left in between. Per the germline V gene, CDR1 is SQVTM and CDR2 is ANQGSEA. The CDR3 length is 12 residues.

The chain combines TRBV9 with TRBJ2-1; tentatively, D is TRBD2 (6 bases). Between the trimmed V and J ends, which lost 1 base and 4 bases, there was a span of 12 bases. The CDR3 extends over 15 amino acids. The V gene's germline CDR1 is SGDLS and CDR2 YYNGEE. Here the CDR3 reads CASSVMGEVYNEQFF. The DNA of the CDR3 is TGTGCCAGCAGCGTAATGGGGGAGGTATACAATGAGCAGTTCTTC.

This chain links TRBV29-1 with TRBJ1-2; D is unclear. The CDR3 consists of 10 residues. From germline, CDR1 is SQVTM and CDR2 ANQGSEA. V was clipped by 6 bases and J by 4 bases, with 6 bases between them. CDR3 residues: CSVKFYGYTF. The CDR3 coding sequence is TGCAGCGTCAAATTCTATGGCTACACCTTC.

This clone has just one count. This rearrangement joins TRBV28 to TRBJ1-5; 7 bases are a match to TRBD1. CDR1 and CDR2 (germline): MDHEN, SYDVKM. The CDR3 runs 16 residues. V was clipped by 6 bases and J by 4 bases; unmatched bases: 12. For the CDR3, the DNA is TGTGCCAGCAGCACATCTTTGAGGGGGCGGAATCAGCCCCAGCATTTT. Its protein is CASSTSLRGRNQPQHF.

V is TRBV20-1 and J is TRBJ1-2, with unresolved D. CDR3 size: 11 residues. Germline V CDR1 and CDR2: DFQATT, SNEGSKA (reference sequence). Trimming shortened V by 5 bases and J by 8 bases, and 12 bases separated the two germline ends. The CDR3 sequence is CSAGTSGGYTF. The CDR3 coding sequence is TGCAGTGCTGGTACGAGTGGGGGCTACACCTTC.

V usage is TRBV6-1 and J usage is TRBJ1-4; 7 nucleotides match TRBD1. Germline V gene data show CDR1 as MNHNS and CDR2 as SASEGT. CDR3 length: 16 amino acids. J lost 7 bases, V lost 2 bases, and 10 bases had no gene match. The CDR3 loop reads CASSESPGQRTEKLFF. CDR3 DNA: TGTGCCAGCAGTGAATCCCCGGGACAGCGGACTGAAAAACTGTTTTTT.

Details on this clone: This CDR3 is also generated by other DNA sequences in the sample. The chain joins TRBV7-3 to TRBJ2-1; 10 bases are shared with TRBD2. J gave up 10 bases and V 1 base, and 7 bases lay outside the gene matches. Germline values: CDR1 SGHTA, CDR2 FQGTGA. The CDR3 runs 15 residues. CDR3 protein: CASSLRAGGPFEQFF. The CDR3, as DNA: TGTGCCAGCAGCTTAAGAGCGGGAGGGCCTTTCGAGCAGTTCTTC.